This T cell receptor (beta chain) was identified in a study of blood T cell repertoires in COVID-19. Overall study context: Some COVID-19 samples were acute and others convalescent; all came from the United States, Italy and Spain. From T cells, B-cell-depleted T cells, or PBMCs came the material, which was cDNA or gDNA.

Under the authors' procedure: Researchers report that nucleated cell counts were estimated from reference gene primer amplification. TCRdb's table, derived via immunoSEQ multiplex PCR, lists solely in-frame clones and lacks some. That table supplies the V and J calls and clone size; D and trimming were determined from the DNA. The sample yields approximately 130,000 clones, around 89% seen once. Germline V gene sequence: CDR1 LGHDT, CDR2 YNNKEL (reference sequence). Between the trimmed V and J ends, which lost 4 bases and 5 bases, there was a span of 6 bases. The CDR3 spans 11 residues. The J gene is TRBJ2-7, the V gene TRBV3-1 (or the pseudogene TRBV3-2); the D is unclear. The material sequenced was peripheral blood. The receptor's source is a man aged 50 to 60 with acute or convalescent COVID-19. The CDR3 DNA sequence: TGTGCCAGCAGCCTTTCGGACGAGCAGTACTTC. This sequence encodes CASSLSDEQYF.